The present entry profiles one TCR beta chain with its context. This clonotype turned up a few times. Its antigen is still unknown. The sample holds no much larger clone one base away, and base qualities are not on file. CDR1 and CDR2 are read off the germline V gene as MNHEY and SVGAGI. The junction shows trimming of 4 bases on V and 5 bases on J, and the gene matches do not reach 9 bases of it. There are 16 amino acids in the CDR3, from cysteine to phenylalanine inclusive. Just the 48-base CDR3 DNA is kept, in frame starting at base 1. The data belong to a study of T cells of healthy individuals (dated by TCRdb to the late 2010s). Receptors were amplified or captured by 5' RACE. Sequencing took place on an Illumina MiSeq. The public reads were reprocessed in TCRdb via fastp at Q25 and MiXCR, keeping in-frame beta chains. Under each unique CDR3 protein, matching rows form one entry showing the most common genes and DNA. For this sample the table gives 65,000 to 95,000 distinct CDR3 sequences, of which approximately 5.4% were detected only once. The ten largest clones take up 7.5% to 9.5% of the sample.

The sequence links TRBV6-5 to TRBJ2-2; 8 of the junction bases match TRBD1. The sequence was obtained from a female donor in good health. CDR3 reads: CASSLSTGGGTGELFF. Here is the DNA: TGTGCCAGCAGTTTAAGTACAGGGGGAGGAACCGGGGAGCTGTTTTTT.